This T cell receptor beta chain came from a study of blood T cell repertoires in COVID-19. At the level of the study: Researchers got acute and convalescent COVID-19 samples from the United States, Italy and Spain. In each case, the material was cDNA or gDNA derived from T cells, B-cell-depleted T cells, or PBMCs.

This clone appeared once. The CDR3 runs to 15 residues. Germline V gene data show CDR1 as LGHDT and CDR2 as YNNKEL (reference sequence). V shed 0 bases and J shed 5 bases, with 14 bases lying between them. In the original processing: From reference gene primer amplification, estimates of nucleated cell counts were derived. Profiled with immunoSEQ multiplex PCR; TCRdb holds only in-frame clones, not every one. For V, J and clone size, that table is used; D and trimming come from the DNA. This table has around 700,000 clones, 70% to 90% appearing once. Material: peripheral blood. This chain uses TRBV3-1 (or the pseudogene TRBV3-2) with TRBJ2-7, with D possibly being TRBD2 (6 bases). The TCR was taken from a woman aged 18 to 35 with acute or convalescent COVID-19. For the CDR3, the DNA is TGTGCCAGCAGCCAAGAAGGAGGGGTCGAGAACGAGCAGTACTTC. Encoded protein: CASSQEGGVENEQYF.